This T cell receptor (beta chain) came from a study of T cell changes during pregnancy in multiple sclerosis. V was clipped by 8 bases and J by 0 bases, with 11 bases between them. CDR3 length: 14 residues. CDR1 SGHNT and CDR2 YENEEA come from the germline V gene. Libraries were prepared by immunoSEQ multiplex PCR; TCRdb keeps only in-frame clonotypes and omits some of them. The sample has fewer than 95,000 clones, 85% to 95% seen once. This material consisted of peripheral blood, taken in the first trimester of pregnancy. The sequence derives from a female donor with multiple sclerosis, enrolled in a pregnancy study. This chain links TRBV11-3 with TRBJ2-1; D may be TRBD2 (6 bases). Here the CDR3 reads CASGPGGSYNEQFF. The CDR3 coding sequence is TGTGCCAGCGGACCCGGGGGCTCCTACAATGAGCAGTTCTTC.